These 32 T cell receptor beta chains were sequenced from one sample in a study of blood T cell repertoires in COVID-19. Assay used: immunoSEQ multiplex PCR; TCRdb lists only in-frame clones, some missing. The profile shows a few hundred thousand clones, approximately 85% of them singletons. Input material: PBMCs or T cells enriched from blood (not recorded which). These receptors were collected from a man aged 25 to 40 who had recovered from COVID-19.

V and J are TRBV18 and TRBJ2-7, with 9 bases lining up with TRBD1. From germline, CDR1 is KGHSH and CDR2 LQKENI. The length of the CDR3 is 15 residues. V gave up 2 bases and J gave up 3 bases; unmatched junction bases: 5. CDR3 sequence: CASSPKDRGYYEQYF. The CDR3 DNA sequence: TGTGCCAGCTCACCAAAAGACAGGGGGTACTACGAGCAGTACTTC.

This chain links TRBV7-9 with TRBJ2-4; D is undetermined. CDR1 SEHNR and CDR2 FQNEAQ come from the germline V gene (reference sequence). The CDR3 has 13 amino acids. The germline V and J ends were trimmed by 7 bases and 8 bases, with 15 bases remaining between them. The DNA of the CDR3 is TGTGCCAGCACCGCCCTGAGGATGGACATTCAGTACTTC. Its translation: CASTALRMDIQYF. The whole variable domain, remainder taken from reference TRBV7-9 and TRBJ2-4, is DTGVSQNPRHKITKRGQNVTFRCDPISEHNRLYWYRQTLGQGPEFLTYFQNEAQLEKSRLLSDRFSAERPKGSFSTLEIQRTEQGDSAMYLCASTALRMDIQYFGAGTRLSVL.

The chain combines TRBV5-6 with TRBJ2-3, with D tentatively TRBD1 (5 bases). Germline-derived CDR1 and CDR2 are SGHDT and YYEEEE. The CDR3 sequence is 16 residues long. V was shortened by 0 bases and J by 1 base, with 12 bases between the two germline ends. The CDR3: CASSLAGLFGTDTQYF. CDR3 bases: TGTGCCAGCAGCTTGGCAGGGCTCTTCGGCACAGATACGCAGTATTTT. Together with reference TRBV5-6 and TRBJ2-3, the CDR3 gives the full variable domain: DAGVTQSPTHLIKTRGQQVTLRCSPKSGHDTVSWYQQALGQGPQFIFQYYEEEERQRGNFPDRFSGHQFPNYSSELNVNALLLGDSALYLCASSLAGLFGTDTQYFGPGTRLTVL.

V usage is TRBV9 and J usage is TRBJ1-1; D unresolved. The V end lost 3 bases, the J end lost 1 base, and 10 bases lay between the germline ends. Per the germline V gene, CDR1 is SGDLS and CDR2 is YYNGEE. CDR3 length: 14 residues. DNA of the CDR3: TGTGCCAGCAGCGACACACCGGGGAACACTGAAGCTTTCTTT. Translating gives CASSDTPGNTEAFF.

V usage is TRBV9 and J usage is TRBJ2-1; 7 bases agree with TRBD2. This CDR3 comprises 14 residues. The germline CDR1 and CDR2 sequences are SGDLS and YYNGEE. J gave up 9 bases and V 0 bases, and 6 bases lay outside the gene matches. Here the CDR3 reads CASSVGNVAGEQFF. In DNA, the CDR3 is TGTGCCAGCAGCGTAGGCAACGTAGCGGGTGAGCAGTTCTTC.

The rearrangement links TRBV11-2 to TRBJ1-1; no clear D gene. This CDR3 is 14 amino acids long. Germline V lookup: CDR1 SGHAT, CDR2 FQNNGV. V lost 3 bases, J lost 2 bases, and 10 bases lay in between. CDR3 DNA sequence: TGTGCCAGCAGCTTGCAGGTTACTAACACTGAAGCTTTCTTT. It encodes CASSLQVTNTEAFF.

The chain is built from TRBV29-1 and TRBJ1-5; no definite D call. V dropped 4 bases and J dropped 3 bases, with 10 bases sitting between them. Germline CDR1 and CDR2: SQVTM and ANQGSEA. There are 13 residues in the CDR3. Written as DNA, the CDR3 is TGCAGCGTTGCAAACAGAGTCAATCAGCCCCAGCATTTT. Translated, it gives CSVANRVNQPQHF.

The chain has TRBV7-8 and TRBJ1-2; 7 positions agree with TRBD1. The V segment lost 2 bases and the J segment 7 bases; nucleotides outside the gene matches: 10. In germline, CDR1 is SGHVS, CDR2 FQNEAQ. This CDR3 is built from 15 residues. CDR3 sequence reads: CASSLSGRGIFGYTF. The DNA for the CDR3 is TGTGCCAGCAGCTTATCGGGCAGGGGGATCTTTGGCTACACCTTC.

This clone was observed once. The genes are TRBV6-5 and TRBJ1-2, with 7 bases aligning to TRBD1. Per germline, CDR1 MNHEY and CDR2 SVGAGI. The ends lost 2 bases at V and 4 bases at J; junction bases unmatched: 4. The CDR3 covers 14 residues. The CDR3 nucleotides read TGTGCCAGCAGTTACAAGGGACAGCGCTATGGCTACACCTTC. This codes for CASSYKGQRYGYTF.

The chain links TRBV29-1 to TRBJ2-5, with TRBD1 matching 9 bases. J was trimmed by 5 bases and V by 6 bases; bases with no gene match: 7. The CDR3 consists of 13 residues. Looked up from germline, CDR1 is SQVTM and CDR2 is ANQGSEA. In DNA, the CDR3 is TGCAGCGTGCTACAGGGGGCTGGGGAGACCCAGTACTTC. Protein sequence: CSVLQGAGETQYF.

The chain joins TRBV27 to TRBJ1-2; D unclear. This CDR3 is 12 amino acids long. Germline V lookup: CDR1 MNHEY, CDR2 SMNVEV (reference sequence). V was shortened by 3 bases and J by 4 bases, with 6 bases between the two germline ends. CDR3 sequence reads: CASSLAGYGYTF. In DNA form, the CDR3 reads TGTGCCAGCAGTTTGGCAGGCTATGGCTACACCTTC.

CDR3 sequence: CSSLAGNTQYF. The DNA of the CDR3 is TGCAGCTCGTTGGCGGGGAATACGCAGTATTTT. This chain connects TRBV29-1 to TRBJ2-3, with D perhaps matching TRBD2 (6 bases). Germline values: CDR1 SQVTM, CDR2 ANQGSEA. Between the trimmed V and J ends, which lost 8 bases and 7 bases, there was a span of 13 bases. CDR3 length: 11 amino acids.

CDR3 nucleotides: TGTGCCAGCAGTCCCATTGACAGAGTCTATGGCTACACCTTC. Amino acids: CASSPIDRVYGYTF. V and J are TRBV27 and TRBJ1-2; D perhaps matches TRBD1 (5 bases). In germline, CDR1 is MNHEY, CDR2 SMNVEV (reference sequence). V lost 5 bases and J 4 bases, leaving 14 bases between the germline ends. This CDR3 is 14 amino acids long.

The gene calls are TRBV5-4 and TRBJ1-2; TRBD1 agrees at 7 bases. CDR3 length: 13 amino acids. Germline V gene lookup returns CDR1 SGHNT and CDR2 YYREEE (reference sequence). Trimming cost V 4 bases and J 13 bases; bases outside gene matches: 13. The CDR3 sequence: CASSHRDSQRRTF. CDR3 sequence (DNA): TGTGCCAGCAGCCACCGGGACAGCCAGAGGCGCACCTTC. The whole variable domain, filled in from reference TRBV5-4 and TRBJ1-2, reads ETGVTQSPTHLIKTRGQQVTLRCSSQSGHNTVSWYQQALGQGPQFIFQYYREEENGRGNFPPRFSGLQFPNYSSELNVNALELDDSALYLCASSHRDSQRRTFGSGTRLTVV.

J is TRBJ1-2 and V is TRBV19; D is uncertain. Trimming took 5 bases from V and 6 from J, leaving 13 bases between them. Germline-derived CDR1 and CDR2 are LNHDA and SQIVND (reference sequence). The length of the CDR3 is 13 residues. CDR3 amino acids: CASSRSLRDGYTF. CDR3 DNA sequence: TGTGCCAGTAGTCGAAGTCTCCGGGATGGCTACACCTTC.

Points on this clone: Other DNA sequences within the sample encode an identical CDR3. The chain employs TRBV7-9 and TRBJ2-5; tentatively, D is TRBD1 (6 bases). V was clipped by 0 bases and J by 1 base, with 6 bases between them. CDR3 length: 14 residues. Germline CDR1 reads SEHNR; CDR2 reads FQNEAQ (reference sequence). This CDR3 is CASSLAGGQETQYF. CDR3 coding DNA: TGTGCCAGCAGCTTAGCAGGGGGCCAAGAGACCCAGTACTTC. Filled out from reference TRBV7-9 and TRBJ2-5, the complete variable domain reads DTGVSQNPRHKITKRGQNVTFRCDPISEHNRLYWYRQTLGQGPEFLTYFQNEAQLEKSRLLSDRFSAERPKGSFSTLEIQRTEQGDSAMYLCASSLAGGQETQYFGPGTRLLVL.

The CDR3 reads CASSLDRDTGELFF. The CDR3, as DNA: TGCGCCAGCAGCTTGGACAGGGACACCGGGGAGCTGTTTTTT. The chain is built from TRBV5-1 and TRBJ2-2; a weak D match, TRBD1 (6 bases). The ends were cut back, 0 bases at V and 3 bases at J, with 6 bases in the middle. The CDR3 totals 14 residues. Germline V gives CDR1 SGHRS, CDR2 YFSETQ.

The chain combines TRBV11-3 with TRBJ2-1, with 10 nucleotides matching TRBD1. This CDR3 region has 16 residues. Trimming took 3 bases from V and 5 from J; bases not matched to a gene: 7. Germline lookup yields CDR1 SGHNT and CDR2 YENEEA. The CDR3 loop is CASSLSPGQGDNEQFF. CDR3 DNA sequence: TGTGCCAGCAGCTTGTCACCAGGACAGGGGGACAATGAGCAGTTCTTC.

V is TRBV19 and J is TRBJ2-5; TRBD2 agrees at 8 bases. The germline CDR1 and CDR2 sequences are LNHDA and SQIVND (reference sequence). The CDR3 extends over 16 amino acids. V gave up 2 bases and J gave up 1 base; unmatched junction bases: 6. CDR3 sequence: CASSISQAGGQETQYF. The CDR3 bases are TGTGCCAGTAGTATATCCCAGGCGGGGGGCCAAGAGACCCAGTACTTC.

The rearrangement links TRBV5-4 to TRBJ2-1, with D unclear. V lost 4 bases and J lost 5, with 10 bases in between. CDR3 length equals 13 residues. Germline CDR1 reads SGHNT; CDR2 reads YYREEE (reference sequence). The CDR3 nucleotides are TGTGCCAGCAGCCGCACTGGAGACAATGAGCAGTTCTTC. Translating gives CASSRTGDNEQFF.

V gene TRBV10-3 combines with J gene TRBJ1-3, with TRBD1 matching over 9 bases. Germline V lookup: CDR1 ENHRY, CDR2 SYGVKD. This CDR3 is built from 17 residues. The J segment lost 3 bases and the V segment lost 3 bases, leaving 9 bases of the junction unmatched. In DNA form, the CDR3 reads TGTGCCATCAGTGACCCCCTAAGACAGGGGGTTGGAAACACCATATATTTT. Amino acids: CAISDPLRQGVGNTIYF.

The chain combines TRBV15 with TRBJ1-2; 7 nucleotides match TRBD1. Germline V gene data show CDR1 as LNHNV and CDR2 as YYDKDF (reference sequence). The CDR3 extends over 16 amino acids. J lost 2 bases, V lost 2 bases, and 8 bases had no gene match. CDR3 nucleotide sequence: TGTGCCACCAGCAGAAAAACAGGGGACGTGAACTATGGCTACACCTTC. Residues: CATSRKTGDVNYGYTF.

This chain joins TRBV4-1 and TRBJ1-2, with 7 bases matching TRBD1. CDR1 MGHRA and CDR2 YSYEKL come from the germline V gene. Trimming took 4 bases from V and 3 from J; bases not matched to a gene: 8. The CDR3 loop spans 15 amino acids. The CDR3 DNA reads as TGCGCCAGCAGCCCCCGACAGGGTTCCGACTATGGCTACACCTTC. Translation gives CASSPRQGSDYGYTF.

The chain uses TRBV7-2 and TRBJ1-5; TRBD1 might be the D (6 bases). The length of the CDR3 is 17 residues. The V gene lost 0 bases and the J gene lost 3 bases, with 15 bases spanning the gap. Germline assignment: CDR1 SGHTA and CDR2 FQGNSA. The DNA of the CDR3 is TGTGCCAGCAGCTTAGCCAGGACAGAGGGCCCCAATCAGCCCCAGCATTTT. Protein product: CASSLARTEGPNQPQHF.

This rearrangement joins TRBV6-4 to TRBJ2-3, with D possibly matching TRBD1 (6 bases). V lost 9 bases, J lost 2 bases, and 12 bases lay in between. The CDR3 contains 13 residues. Germline CDR1 MRHNA, CDR2 SNTAGT. The CDR3 DNA sequence: TGTGCCAGTTCACAGGGCCACACAGATACGCAGTATTTT. Its translation: CASSQGHTDTQYF.

V usage is TRBV18 and J usage is TRBJ2-2; 7 bases are a match to TRBD2. The V gene end was trimmed by 3 bases and the J gene end by 3 bases; junction bases not matched to a gene: 7. Looked up from germline, CDR1 is KGHSH and CDR2 is LQKENI. The CDR3 has 16 residues. CDR3 bases: TGTGCCAGCTCACCGAGGACTAGTCCGGACACCGGGGAGCTGTTTTTT. It encodes CASSPRTSPDTGELFF.

The gene calls are TRBV6-5 and TRBJ1-4; D not resolved. Per the germline V gene, CDR1 is MNHEY and CDR2 is SVGAGI. CDR3 length: 14 residues. Trimming left V 0 bases short and J 8 bases short, with 10 bases between. As DNA, the CDR3 is TGTGCCAGCAGTTACTCCGCCACGGTGGAAAAACTGTTTTTT. Its protein is CASSYSATVEKLFF.

This clone has a handful of counts. The rearrangement uses TRBV5-5 and TRBJ2-7; possible D gene TRBD2, 5 bases. Trimming took 2 bases from V and 7 from J, leaving 10 bases between them. Germline CDR1 is SGHKS and CDR2 is YYEKEE (reference sequence). This CDR3 has 12 residues. CDR3: CASSFWEREQYF. CDR3 DNA sequence: TGTGCCAGCAGCTTTTGGGAGAGGGAGCAGTACTTC.

V gene TRBV11-2 combines with J gene TRBJ1-3; D not resolved. The CDR3 spans 18 residues. The germline gives CDR1 SGHAT, CDR2 FQNNGV. Between the trimmed V and J ends, which lost 0 bases and 1 base, there was a span of 16 bases. The CDR3 is CASSLEVPQRSSGNTIYF. Here the CDR3 DNA reads TGTGCCAGCAGCTTAGAGGTACCCCAGCGGTCTTCTGGAAACACCATATATTTT.

The gene calls are TRBV6-5 and TRBJ1-2, with 9 positions matching TRBD1. V was pared by 3 bases and J by 8 bases, with 13 bases of the junction left unmatched. The CDR3 loop spans 16 amino acids. Germline assignment: CDR1 MNHEY and CDR2 SVGAGI. The CDR3 DNA sequence: TGTGCCAGCAGTTATCTTACGGGACAGGGTAATCGCGGCTACACCTTC. Encoded protein: CASSYLTGQGNRGYTF.

The V and J genes are TRBV19 and TRBJ1-1, with 9 bases that match TRBD1. The trim removed 3 bases at V and 6 bases at J, leaving 11 bases unmatched. Germline CDR1 reads LNHDA; CDR2 reads SQIVND (reference sequence). The CDR3 loop spans 16 amino acids. CDR3 bases: TGTGCCAGTAGTATCTCGGACAGGGGCCTAGAGGCTGAAGCTTTCTTT. Its protein is CASSISDRGLEAEAFF.

This clone was counted once. The chain has TRBV12-5 and TRBJ2-2; 10 bases match TRBD1. The trim removed 2 bases at V and 4 bases at J, leaving 7 bases unmatched. CDR1 LGHNT and CDR2 FRNRAP come from the germline V gene. CDR3 size: 17 residues. CDR3 region: CASGLPSTGGLTGELFF. CDR3 nucleotides: TGTGCTAGTGGTTTGCCCTCGACAGGGGGCCTCACCGGGGAGCTGTTTTTT.